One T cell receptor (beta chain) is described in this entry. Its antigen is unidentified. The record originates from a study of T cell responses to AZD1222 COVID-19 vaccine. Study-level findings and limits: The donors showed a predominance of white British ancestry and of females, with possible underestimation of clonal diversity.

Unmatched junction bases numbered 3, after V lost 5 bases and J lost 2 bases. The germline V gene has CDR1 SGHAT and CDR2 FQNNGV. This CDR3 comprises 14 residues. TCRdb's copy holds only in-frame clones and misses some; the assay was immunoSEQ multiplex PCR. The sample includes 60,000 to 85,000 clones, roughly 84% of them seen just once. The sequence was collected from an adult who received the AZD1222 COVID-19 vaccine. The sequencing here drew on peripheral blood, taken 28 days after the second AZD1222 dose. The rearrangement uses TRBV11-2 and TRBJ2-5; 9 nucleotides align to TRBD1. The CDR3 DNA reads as TGTGCCAGCAGCCTCGGACAGGGGCAAGAGACCCAGTACTTC. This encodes CASSLGQGQETQYF.